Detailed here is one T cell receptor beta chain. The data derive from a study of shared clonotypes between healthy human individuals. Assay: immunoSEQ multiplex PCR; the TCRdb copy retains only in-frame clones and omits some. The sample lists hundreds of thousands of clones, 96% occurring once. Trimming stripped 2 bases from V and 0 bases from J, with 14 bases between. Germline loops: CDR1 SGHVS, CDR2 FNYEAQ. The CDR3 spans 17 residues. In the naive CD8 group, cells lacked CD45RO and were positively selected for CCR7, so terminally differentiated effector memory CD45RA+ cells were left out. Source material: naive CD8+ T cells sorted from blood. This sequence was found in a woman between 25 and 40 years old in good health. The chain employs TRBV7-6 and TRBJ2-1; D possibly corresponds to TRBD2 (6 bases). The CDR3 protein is CASSLLIAENSYNEQFF. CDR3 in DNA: TGTGCCAGCAGCTTACTAATAGCGGAAAACTCCTACAATGAGCAGTTCTTC.